This TCR beta chain was retrieved from a study of cytomegalovirus exposure and HLA in healthy donors. On the study more broadly: Of fewer than 450 genotyped donors, 70% to 85% clustered with self-reported Caucasian donors.

13 Jbeta primers and 60 Vbeta primers were used for the PCR. TCRdb keeps only in-frame clones here, not all; method: immunoSEQ multiplex PCR. Of roughly 220,000 clones in the sample, approximately 70% were seen once. The CDR3 spans 16 residues. Germline V CDR1 and CDR2: SGHTA, FQGNSA. About this clone itself: A junction end diverges from the germline sequence, so it may reflect a read error.

The rearrangement uses TRBV7-2 and TRBJ2-2; the D is unclear. The receptor's source is a middle-aged man in good health and CMV-seropositive. Input material: PBMCs. CDR3 DNA sequence: TGTGCCAGCAGCATCCGGGTACGGATGAACGCCGGGGAGCTGTTTTTT. It translates to CASSIRVRMNAGELFF.